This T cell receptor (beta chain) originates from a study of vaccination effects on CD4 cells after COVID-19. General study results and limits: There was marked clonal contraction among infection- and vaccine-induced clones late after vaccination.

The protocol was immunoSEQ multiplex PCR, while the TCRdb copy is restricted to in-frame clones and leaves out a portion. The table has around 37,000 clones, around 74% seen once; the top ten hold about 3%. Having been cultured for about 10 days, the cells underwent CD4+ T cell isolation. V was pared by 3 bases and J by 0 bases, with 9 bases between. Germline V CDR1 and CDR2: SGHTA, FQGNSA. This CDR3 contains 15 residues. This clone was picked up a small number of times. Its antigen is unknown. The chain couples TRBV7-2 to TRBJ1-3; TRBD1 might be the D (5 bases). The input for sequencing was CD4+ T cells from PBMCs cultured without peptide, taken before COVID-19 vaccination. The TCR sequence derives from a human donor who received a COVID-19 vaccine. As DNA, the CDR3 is TGTGCCAGCAGCTTTCCAACAGGCTCTGGAAACACCATATATTTT. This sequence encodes CASSFPTGSGNTIYF.